This T cell receptor beta chain was captured in a study of T cell responses to AZD1222 COVID-19 vaccine. Broader study findings: Seropositive status at baseline applied to only five to seven AZD1222 recipients. Compared with day 0, the breadth and depth of the Spike-specific TCR repertoire rose significantly after two doses of AZD1222. The span of vaccine-associated CD4 TCRs extended across spike, with dominance at 160-218 and 743-854. The donor group comprised mostly white British people and more females; the analysis possibly underestimated clonal diversity.

Turning to this clone: Antigen unknown.

Data came from immunoSEQ multiplex PCR; TCRdb stores just in-frame clones and leaves some out. The data contain some 200,000 clones, 90% to 95% of them singletons. This material consisted of peripheral blood, taken 28 days after the second dose of the MenACWY control vaccine. This receptor was obtained from an adult who received the MenACWY meningococcal vaccine as a control.

CDR3 sequence (DNA): TGTGCCTGGAGCCTTAAACTAGCGGGAGGCACAGATACGCAGTATTTT. Its protein product is CAWSLKLAGGTDTQYF. The chain joins TRBV30 to TRBJ2-3; the match to TRBD2 covers 11 bases. The CDR3 consists of 16 residues. V gave up 3 bases and J gave up 1 base; unmatched junction bases: 6. Germline V gene lookup returns CDR1 GTSNPN and CDR2 SVGIG (reference sequence).